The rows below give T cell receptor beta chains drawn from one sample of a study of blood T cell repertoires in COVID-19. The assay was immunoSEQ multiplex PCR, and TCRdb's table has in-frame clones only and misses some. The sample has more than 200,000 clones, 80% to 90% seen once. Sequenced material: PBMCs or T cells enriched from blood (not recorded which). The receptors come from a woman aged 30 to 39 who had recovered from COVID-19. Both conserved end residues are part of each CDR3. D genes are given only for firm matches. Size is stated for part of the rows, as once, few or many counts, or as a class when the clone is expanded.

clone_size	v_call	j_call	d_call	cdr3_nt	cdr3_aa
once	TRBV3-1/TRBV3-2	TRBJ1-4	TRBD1	TGTGCCAGCAGCCAGGGACAGGGGGGGGCTAATGAAAAACTGTTTTTT	CASSQGQGGANEKLFF
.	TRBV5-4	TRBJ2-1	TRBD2	TGTGCCAGCAGCTTGGGACTAGCTCCAAACGAGCAGTTCTTC	CASSLGLAPNEQFF
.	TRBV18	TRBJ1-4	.	TGTGCCAGCTCAATAGGGGAATCCGCTAATGAAAAACTGTTTTTT	CASSIGESANEKLFF
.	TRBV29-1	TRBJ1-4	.	TGCAGCGTTGAGCACAGGCCTCATGAAAAACTGTTTTTT	CSVEHRPHEKLFF
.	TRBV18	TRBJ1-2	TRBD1	TGTGCCAGCTCACCAGGGACAGGGTTTGATGGCTACACCTTC	CASSPGTGFDGYTF
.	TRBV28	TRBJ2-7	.	TGTGCCACCTTCGCTACAGGCCCCTACGAGCAGTACTTC	CATFATGPYEQYF
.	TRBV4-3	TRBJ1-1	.	TGCGCCAGCAGCCAACGGGCCCGGGAAACAGCTTTCTTT	CASSQRARETAFF
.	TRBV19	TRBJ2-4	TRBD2	TGTGCCAGTAAACGGCAAAAAGCGGGAGGCAGTCTATCCAAAAACATTCAGTACTTC	CASKRQKAGGSLSKNIQYF
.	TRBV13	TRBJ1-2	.	TGTACCAGCAGCCTACGCTCCGGGACACCCAAAGGCTACACCTTC	CTSSLRSGTPKGYTF
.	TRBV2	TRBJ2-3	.	TGTGCCAGCAGCGAAACAGGGTGGGCCCAATACAATACGCAGTATTTT	CASSETGWAQYNTQYF
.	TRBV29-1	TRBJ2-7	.	TGCAGCGTTGAATGGGCGGTTGGAGGGGGGGCCCCCTACGAGCAGTACTTC	CSVEWAVGGGAPYEQYF
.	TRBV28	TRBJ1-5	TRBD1	TGTGCCAGCAGTTCTCCGGGACAGGGGGCTTGGGTGCCCCAGCATTTT	CASSSPGQGAWVPQHF
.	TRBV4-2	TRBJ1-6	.	TGTGCCAGCAGCCAACCAGACAGTAATTCACCCCTCCACTTT	CASSQPDSNSPLHF
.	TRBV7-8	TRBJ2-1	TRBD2	TGTGCCAGCAGCCCGCTTAGGACTAGGCGGGGGAATCGGGAGAGGTCCTACAATGAGCAGTTCTTC	CASSPLRTRRGNRERSYNEQFF
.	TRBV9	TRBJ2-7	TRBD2	TGTGCCAGCAGCGTAGGGGTAGCGGGAGGGACGGACGAGCAGTACTTC	CASSVGVAGGTDEQYF
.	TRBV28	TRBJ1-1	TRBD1	TGTGCCAGCGGAGTACAGGGGGCGTACACTGAAGCTTTCTTT	CASGVQGAYTEAFF
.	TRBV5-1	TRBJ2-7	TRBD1	TGCGCCAGCAGCCTACTCTCGGGACAGGGAGTCGAGCAGTACTTC	CASSLLSGQGVEQYF
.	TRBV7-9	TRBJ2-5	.	TGTGCCAGCAGCCATCCCCCGGACTCGCCGTACCAAGAGACCCAGTACTTC	CASSHPPDSPYQETQYF
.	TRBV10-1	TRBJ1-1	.	TGCGCCAGCAGTCCCCGACAAGCCGTCTCCCTGAACACTGAAGCTTTCTTT	CASSPRQAVSLNTEAFF
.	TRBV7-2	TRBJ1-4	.	TGTGCCAGCAGCCCTTCAGCGAGTGAAAAACTGTTTTTT	CASSPSASEKLFF
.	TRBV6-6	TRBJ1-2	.	TGTGCCAGCAGTTCAAGTGCCGGGGGCTATGGCTACACCTTC	CASSSSAGGYGYTF
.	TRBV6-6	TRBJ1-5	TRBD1	TGTGCCAGCACCCTAACAGGGGGCGCGGGACAGCCCCAGCATTTT	CASTLTGGAGQPQHF
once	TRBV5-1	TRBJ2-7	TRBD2	TGCGCCAGCAGCTTGGGGACTAGCGGACCCTACGAGCAGTACTTC	CASSLGTSGPYEQYF
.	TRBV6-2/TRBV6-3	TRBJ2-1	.	TGTGCCAGCAGCGGAAGGGGTGAGCAGTTCTTC	CASSGRGEQFF
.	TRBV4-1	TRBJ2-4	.	TGCGCCAGCAGCCAAGTTCTAGCCAAAAACATTCAGTACTTC	CASSQVLAKNIQYF
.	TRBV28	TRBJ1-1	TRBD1	TGTGCCAGCAGTCCGATGGGCGACAGGGGGCCCCTATGGAGAACTGAAGCTTTCTTT	CASSPMGDRGPLWRTEAFF
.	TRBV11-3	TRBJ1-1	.	TGTGCCAGCAGCCTCTCGGACAGCGCGAGGACTGAAGCTTTCTTT	CASSLSDSARTEAFF
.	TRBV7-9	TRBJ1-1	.	TGTGCCAGCAGCTTAGGGTCCAGGGGCGCTGAAGCTTTCTTT	CASSLGSRGAEAFF
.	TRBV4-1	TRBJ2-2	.	TGCGCCAGCCATATTTCAGGGTCGAACACCGGGGAGCTGTTTTTT	CASHISGSNTGELFF
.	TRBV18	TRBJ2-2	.	TGTGCCAGCTCACCCCTGTTGACTGGATCCGGGGAGCTGTTTTTT	CASSPLLTGSGELFF
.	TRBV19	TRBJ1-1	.	TGTGCCAGTAGGCGGACCCAGGGCACTGAAGCTTTCTTT	CASRRTQGTEAFF
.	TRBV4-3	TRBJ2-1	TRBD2	TGCGCCAGCAGCCAAGTTCGGCTAGCGGGAGTTATTGAGCAGTTCTTC	CASSQVRLAGVIEQFF
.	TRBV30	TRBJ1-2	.	TGTGCCTGGAGTGGGGAGAAGAACTATGGCTACACCTTC	CAWSGEKNYGYTF
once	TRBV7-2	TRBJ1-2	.	TGTGCCAGCAGCTTAGATTTTGGGAGCAGAACATATGGCTACACCTTC	CASSLDFGSRTYGYTF
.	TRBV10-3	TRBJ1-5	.	TGTGCCATCAGTGAAGAACAGGGATATCAGCCCCAGCATTTT	CAISEEQGYQPQHF
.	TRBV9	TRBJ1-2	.	TGTGCCAGCAGCGCCCTAGCTAACTATGGCTACACCTTC	CASSALANYGYTF
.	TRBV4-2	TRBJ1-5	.	TGTGCCAGCAGCCAAGAGGGGGGGAATCAGCCCCAGCATTTT	CASSQEGGNQPQHF
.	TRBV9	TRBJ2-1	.	TGTGCCAGCAGCGCACAGGGGAGGAGCTCCTACAATGAGCAGTTCTTC	CASSAQGRSSYNEQFF
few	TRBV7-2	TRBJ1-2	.	TGTGCCAGCAGCTACATACAGGGATCTAACTATGGCTACACCTTC	CASSYIQGSNYGYTF
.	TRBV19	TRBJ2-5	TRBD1	TGTGCCAGTAGTTCCGGGACAGGGGGGGAGACCCAGTACTTC	CASSSGTGGETQYF
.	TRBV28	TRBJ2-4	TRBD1	TGTGCCAGCAGTTCCCAGGGGGAGTTAGCCAAAAACATTCAGTACTTC	CASSSQGELAKNIQYF
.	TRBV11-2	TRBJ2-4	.	TGTGCCAGCAGCTTAGAGGGTGCAGGAACCAACATTCAGTACTTC	CASSLEGAGTNIQYF
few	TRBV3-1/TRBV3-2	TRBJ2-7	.	TGTGCCAGCAGCCAAGGGCTCGGGGTATACGAGCAGTACTTC	CASSQGLGVYEQYF
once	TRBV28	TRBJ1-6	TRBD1	TGTGCCAGCAGTACCCAACCGGGACAGGATAATTCACCCCTCCACTTT	CASSTQPGQDNSPLHF
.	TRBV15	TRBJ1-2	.	TGTGCCACCAGCAGGGGGGACATCCTCTATGGCTACACCTTC	CATSRGDILYGYTF
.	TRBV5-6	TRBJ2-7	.	TGTGCCAGCAGCTTGGGAACGGGCGAGCAGTACTTC	CASSLGTGEQYF
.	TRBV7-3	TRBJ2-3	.	TGTGCCAGCAGCTTAAGTACGTTCGGGGATACGCAGTATTTT	CASSLSTFGDTQYF
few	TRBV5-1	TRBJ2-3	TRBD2	TGCGCCAGCAGCTTGGTGCCTCTAGCGGGGAGACGGGCAGATACGCAGTATTTT	CASSLVPLAGRRADTQYF